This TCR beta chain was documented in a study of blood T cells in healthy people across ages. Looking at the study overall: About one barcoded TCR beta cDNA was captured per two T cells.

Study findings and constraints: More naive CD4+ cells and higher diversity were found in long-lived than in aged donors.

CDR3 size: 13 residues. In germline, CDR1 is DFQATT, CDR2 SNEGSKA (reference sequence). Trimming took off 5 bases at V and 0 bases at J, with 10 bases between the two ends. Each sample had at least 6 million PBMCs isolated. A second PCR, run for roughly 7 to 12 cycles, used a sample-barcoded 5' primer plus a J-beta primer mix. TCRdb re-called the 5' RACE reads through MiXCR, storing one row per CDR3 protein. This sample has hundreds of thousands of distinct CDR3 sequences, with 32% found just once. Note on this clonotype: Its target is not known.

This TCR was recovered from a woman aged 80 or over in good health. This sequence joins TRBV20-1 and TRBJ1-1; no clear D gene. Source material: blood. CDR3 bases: TGCAGTGCTCCCGGGCCCATGAACACTGAAGCTTTCTTT. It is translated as CSAPGPMNTEAFF.